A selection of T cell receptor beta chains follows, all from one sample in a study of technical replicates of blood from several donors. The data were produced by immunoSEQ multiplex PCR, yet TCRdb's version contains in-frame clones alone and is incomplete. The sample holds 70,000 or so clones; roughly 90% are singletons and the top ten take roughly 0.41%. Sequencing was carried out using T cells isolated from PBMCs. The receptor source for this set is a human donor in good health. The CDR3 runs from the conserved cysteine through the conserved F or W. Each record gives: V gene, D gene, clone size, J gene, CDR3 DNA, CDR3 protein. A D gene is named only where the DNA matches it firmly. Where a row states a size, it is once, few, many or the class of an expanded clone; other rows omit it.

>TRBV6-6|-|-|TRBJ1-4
TGTGCCACCCAGGGAGGATGGAATGAAAAACTGTTTTTT
CATQGGWNEKLFF
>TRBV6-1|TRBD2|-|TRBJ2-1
TGTGCCAGCGGCCTAGCGGGGGAAAACAATGAGCAGTTCTTC
CASGLAGENNEQFF
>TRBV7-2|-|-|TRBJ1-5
TGTGCCAGCAGCTTAATGTTGAGAAGCAATCAGCCCCAGCATTTT
CASSLMLRSNQPQHF
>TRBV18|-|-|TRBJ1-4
TGTGCCAGCTCACCACCCAACAGGGAATCGTCGGAAAAACTGTTTTTT
CASSPPNRESSEKLFF
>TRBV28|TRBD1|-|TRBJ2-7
TGTGCCAGCAGTTCTCCTCAGGGGGCGCCAATTATCTACGAGCAGTACTTC
CASSSPQGAPIIYEQYF
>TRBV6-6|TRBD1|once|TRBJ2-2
TGTGCCGGACAACAGGGGGCGAGCACCGGGGAGCTGTTTTTT
CAGQQGASTGELFF
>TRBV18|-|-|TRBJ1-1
TGTGCCAGCTCACCGTCGGTAATAGAAGCTTTCTTT
CASSPSVIEAFF
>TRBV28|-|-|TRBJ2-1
TGTGCCAGCAGTTTTCTTGGCGGGGCCAATGAGCAGTTCTTC
CASSFLGGANEQFF
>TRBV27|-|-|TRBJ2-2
TGTGCCAGCAGTGTCGACACCGGGGAGCTGTTTTTT
CASSVDTGELFF
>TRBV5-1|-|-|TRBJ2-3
TGCGCCAGCAGTCAGGACAGACCTAGCACAGATACGCAGTATTTT
CASSQDRPSTDTQYF
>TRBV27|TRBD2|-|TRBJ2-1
TGTGCCAGCAGTACGGGACTAGCGGAGCAGTTCTTC
CASSTGLAEQFF
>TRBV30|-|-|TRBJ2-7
TGTGCCTGGAGTGTAGGGGGTCACGAGCAGTACTTC
CAWSVGGHEQYF
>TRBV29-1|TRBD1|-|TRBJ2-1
TGCAGCGCGGCGGACAGGAGGAGGTACAATGAGCAGTTCTTC
CSAADRRRYNEQFF
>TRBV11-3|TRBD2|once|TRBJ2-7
TGTGCCAGCAGCTTCCCCAAGAGGAGAACTAGCGAGAGTCCCTCAGACGAGCAGTACTTC
CASSFPKRRTSESPSDEQYF
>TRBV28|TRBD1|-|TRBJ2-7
TGTGCCAGCAGTTTAAACAGGGGGCTATACGAGCAGTACTTC
CASSLNRGLYEQYF
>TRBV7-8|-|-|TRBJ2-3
TGTGCCAGCAGCTTCGGACTCAACTACGTCACAGATACGCAGTATTTT
CASSFGLNYVTDTQYF
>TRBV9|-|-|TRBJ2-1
TGTGCCAGCAGCCCCATAGCGGAAATACCCAATGAGCAGTTCTTC
CASSPIAEIPNEQFF
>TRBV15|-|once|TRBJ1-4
TGTGCCACCAGCAGAACGAGACGGGGGGAAAAACTGTTTTTT
CATSRTRRGEKLFF
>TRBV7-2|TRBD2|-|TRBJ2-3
TGTGCCAGCAGCCAGAGGGTAGCGGGAGCGCCAGATACGCAGTATTTT
CASSQRVAGAPDTQYF
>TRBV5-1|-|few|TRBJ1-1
TGCGCCAGCAGCTTGGAAGGGGTAGGGGCGTCTGAAGCTTTCTTT
CASSLEGVGASEAFF
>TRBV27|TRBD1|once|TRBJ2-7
TGTGCCAGCAAAACCCGGGACAGGGGGCACGAGCAGTACTTC
CASKTRDRGHEQYF
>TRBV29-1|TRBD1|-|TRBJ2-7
TGCAGCGTTCGGGACAGGGGCTACGAGCAGTACTTC
CSVRDRGYEQYF
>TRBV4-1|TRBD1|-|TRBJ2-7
TGCGCCAGCAGCCAAACAAAGGGACAGGGAAGGAACGAGCAGTACTTC
CASSQTKGQGRNEQYF
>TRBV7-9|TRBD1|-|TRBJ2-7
TGTGCCAGCAGCCGGGACAGAAAGAGCTCCTACGAGCAGTACTTC
CASSRDRKSSYEQYF
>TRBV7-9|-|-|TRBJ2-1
TGTGCCAGCAGCCTGGAAGAACGGATAGTAGGGGATGAGCAGTTCTTC
CASSLEERIVGDEQFF
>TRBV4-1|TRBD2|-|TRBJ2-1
TGCGCCAGCAGCCCGGGACTAGGGTCGAGCTCCTACAATGAGCAGTTCTTC
CASSPGLGSSSYNEQFF
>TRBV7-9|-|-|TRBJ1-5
TGTGCCAGCAGCTTGGGCTCGGTCCAGCCCCAGCATTTT
CASSLGSVQPQHF
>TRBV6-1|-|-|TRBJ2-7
TGTGCCAGCAAAATGGGAGCGGGCTACGAGCAGTACTTC
CASKMGAGYEQYF
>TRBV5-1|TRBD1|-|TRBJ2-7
TGCGCCAGCAGCTCCGGGACAGGCAACGAGCAGTACTTC
CASSSGTGNEQYF
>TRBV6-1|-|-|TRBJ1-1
TGTGCCAGCAGTCCTATCCGGGACATTGAAGCTTTCTTT
CASSPIRDIEAFF
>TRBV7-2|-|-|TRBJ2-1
TGTGCCAGCAGCCCCAGGGTTAGGGTTGCCAATGAGCAGTTCTTC
CASSPRVRVANEQFF
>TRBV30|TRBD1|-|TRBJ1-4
TGTGCCTGGAGTTGGGGACAGGGAAGGGAAAAACTGTTTTTT
CAWSWGQGREKLFF
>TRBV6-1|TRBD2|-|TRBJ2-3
TGTGCCAGCAGCATACTAGCGTGGGGTACAGATACGCAGTATTTT
CASSILAWGTDTQYF
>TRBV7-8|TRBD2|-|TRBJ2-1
TGTGCCAGCAGCTTAGGCGTCGTACTAGCGGGAGGGCCGGTGAATGAGCAGTTCTTC
CASSLGVVLAGGPVNEQFF
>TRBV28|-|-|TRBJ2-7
TGTGCCAGCAGTTTCGTTAACAGGCCTATCTCCTACGAGCAGTACTTC
CASSFVNRPISYEQYF
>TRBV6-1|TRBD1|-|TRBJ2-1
TGTGCCAGCAGTGAACGGACAGGTCTGCGGCAGATTAATGAGCAGTTCTTC
CASSERTGLRQINEQFF
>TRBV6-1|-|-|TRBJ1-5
TGTGCCAGCAGTGAAAGAGGGATCAATCAGCCCCAGCATTTT
CASSERGINQPQHF
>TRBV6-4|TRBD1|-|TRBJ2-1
TGTGCCAGCAGTGACGGGACAGGGGGTAACAATGAGCAGTTCTTC
CASSDGTGGNNEQFF
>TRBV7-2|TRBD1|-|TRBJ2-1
TGTGCCAGCAGCCATGGGACAGGGCGTCTCAATGAGCAGTTCTTC
CASSHGTGRLNEQFF
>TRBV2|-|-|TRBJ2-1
TGTGCCAGCGGGGGGTACAATGAGCAGTTCTTC
CASGGYNEQFF
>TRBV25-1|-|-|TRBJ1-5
TGTGCCAGCAGCCGACAGGACAATCAGCCCCAGCATTTT
CASSRQDNQPQHF
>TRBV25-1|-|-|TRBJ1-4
TGTGCCAGCAGTGAGCGGGCGGAGGGACATGAAAAACTGTTTTTT
CASSERAEGHEKLFF
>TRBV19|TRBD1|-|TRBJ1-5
TGTGCCAGTAGTATTCAGGGGGTACGATCTCAGCCCCAGCATTTT
CASSIQGVRSQPQHF
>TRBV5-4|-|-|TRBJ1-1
TGTGCCAGCAGCTTTAGGGGGGGAGACACTGAAGCTTTCTTT
CASSFRGGDTEAFF
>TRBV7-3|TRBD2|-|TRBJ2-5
TGTGCCAGCAGCTTAAGCGGGGGAACCCAAGAGACCCAGTACTTC
CASSLSGGTQETQYF
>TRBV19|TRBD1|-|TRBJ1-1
TGTGCCAGTAGTTTCCTGGACTTCGCGGGACAGGCCGATCGGAGCACTGAAGCTTTCTTT
CASSFLDFAGQADRSTEAFF
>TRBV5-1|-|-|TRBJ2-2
TGCGCCAGCAACACTAGGGATATGGGATCCGGGGAGCTGTTTTTT
CASNTRDMGSGELFF
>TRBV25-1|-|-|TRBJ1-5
TGTGCCAGCAAAGTCCGACAGAGGCCCCAGCATTTT
CASKVRQRPQHF
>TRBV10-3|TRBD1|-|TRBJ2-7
TGTGCCAGACAGGACAGGGCAGGGGAGTACTTC
CARQDRAGEYF
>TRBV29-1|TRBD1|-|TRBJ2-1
TGCAGCGTGAGGGTTACAGGGGTCAATGAGCAGTTCTTC
CSVRVTGVNEQFF
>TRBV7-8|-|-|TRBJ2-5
TGTGCCAGCAGCTTAGAACCCCAGCGGGAGTACTTC
CASSLEPQREYF
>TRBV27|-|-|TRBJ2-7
TGTGCCAGCAGTTCTGGCAGGTCCTACGAGCAGTACTTC
CASSSGRSYEQYF
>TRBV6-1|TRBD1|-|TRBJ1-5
TGTGCCAGCAGTGCCAGGGGGCTCCAGCCCCAGCATTTT
CASSARGLQPQHF
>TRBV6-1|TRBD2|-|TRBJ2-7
TGTGCCAGCAGTGATTGGGGACTAGCAGATGAGCAGTACTTC
CASSDWGLADEQYF
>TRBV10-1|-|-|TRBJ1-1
TGCGCCAGCAGTGATTCCGGGGGTGACACTGAAGCTTTCTTT
CASSDSGGDTEAFF
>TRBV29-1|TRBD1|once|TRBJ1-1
TGCAGCGCAGGGGGCCTGAACACTGAAGCTTTCTTT
CSAGGLNTEAFF